The T cell receptor beta chain described here comes from a study of blood T cell repertoires in COVID-19. Generated by immunoSEQ multiplex PCR, the TCRdb table keeps only in-frame clones and is missing some. This table holds 65,000 to 90,000 clones, around 88% found once. The length of the CDR3 is 13 residues. Germline V gene data show CDR1 as SNHLY and CDR2 as FYNNEI. V was pared by 7 bases and J by 3 bases, with 12 bases between. The chain combines TRBV2 with TRBJ1-2; weak D call: TRBD1 (6 bases). Sequenced material: peripheral blood. This sequence originates from a man aged 30-40 years with acute or convalescent COVID-19. CDR3 nucleotide sequence: TGTGCCAGCACAACAGGGAGTCACTATGGCTACACCTTC. The encoded protein is CASTTGSHYGYTF.